The 28 T cell receptor beta chains below were found in one sample sequenced in a study of T cell responses to AZD1222 COVID-19 vaccine. Sequenced by immunoSEQ multiplex PCR; TCRdb stores in-frame clones only, minus some. The sample comprises some 170,000 clones, 92% of which are singletons, and around 4.6% rests with the top ten. The source material was peripheral blood, sampled on day 0 of MenACWY control vaccination. The receptor source for this set is an adult in good health.

This clone was seen only once. The chain employs TRBV24-1 and TRBJ2-5, with TRBD2 identical over 10 bases. The ends lost 7 bases at V and 7 bases at J; junction bases unmatched: 11. In germline, CDR1 is KGHDR, CDR2 SFDVKD. The CDR3 sequence is 15 residues long. The CDR3 sequence is CATSELAGPRGTQYF. CDR3 nucleotide sequence: TGTGCCACCAGCGAACTAGCGGGACCACGGGGGACCCAGTACTTC.

V usage is TRBV4-1 and J usage is TRBJ1-4, with D perhaps matching TRBD1 (5 bases). This CDR3 contains 14 residues. V was trimmed by 4 bases and J by 8 bases, leaving 14 bases between them. CDR1 is MGHRA, CDR2 YSYEKL, per germline. CDR3 region: CASSRMGTWEKLFF. As DNA, the CDR3 is TGCGCCAGCAGCCGGATGGGGACGTGGGAAAAACTGTTTTTT.

CDR3 sequence: CASSRRDEQYF. CDR3 in DNA: TGTGCCAGCAGCCGCCGGGACGAGCAGTACTTC. The rearrangement uses TRBV4-2 and TRBJ2-7, with D hard to call. This CDR3 comprises 11 residues. The V and J ends lost 4 bases and 5 bases respectively, with 6 bases between them. CDR1 and CDR2 from the germline V gene are LGHNA and YNFKEQ.

The chain joins TRBV19 to TRBJ2-1; D is ambiguous. Germline lookup yields CDR1 LNHDA and CDR2 SQIVND (reference sequence). Trimming cost V 5 bases and J 8 bases, with 10 bases left between them. CDR3 length: 12 amino acids. CDR3 sequence reads: CASSLLWDEQFF. CDR3 sequence (DNA): TGTGCCAGTAGTCTCCTCTGGGATGAGCAGTTCTTC.

This clone was detected once. The chain couples TRBV4-1 to TRBJ2-1, with D hard to call. The V end was cut by 1 base, the J end by 3 bases, with 7 bases between. The CDR3 runs to 14 residues. The germline V gene has CDR1 MGHRA and CDR2 YSYEKL. The CDR3 protein is CASSQVDHYNEQFF. DNA for the CDR3: TGCGCCAGCAGCCAAGTAGACCACTACAATGAGCAGTTCTTC.

CDR3 bases: TGTGCCAGCAGCCAGACAGATACTAATTCACCCCTCCACTTT. Its protein is CASSQTDTNSPLHF. The rearrangement links TRBV7-2 to TRBJ1-6; tentative D call: TRBD1 (5 bases). V lost 5 bases and J lost 6, with 11 bases in between. Germline CDR1 reads SGHTA; CDR2 reads FQGNSA. The CDR3 is 14 amino acids.

The chain links TRBV5-4 to TRBJ1-3; D gene unclear. V dropped 5 bases and J dropped 2 bases, with 11 bases sitting between them. Germline CDR1 SGHNT, CDR2 YYREEE (reference sequence). The CDR3 totals 14 residues. CDR3 amino acids: CASSTDTAGNTIYF. CDR3 coding DNA: TGTGCCAGCAGTACAGACACGGCTGGAAACACCATATATTTT.

The table lists this clone with a count of one. The V gene is TRBV11-3, the J gene TRBJ1-1; D possibly corresponds to TRBD1 (5 bases). V shed 4 bases and J shed 1 base, with 7 bases lying between them. This CDR3 has 13 residues. The germline gives CDR1 SGHNT, CDR2 YENEEA. The CDR3 nucleotides are TGTGCCAGCAGCTCGAGGGGGAACACTGAAGCTTTCTTT. The encoded protein is CASSSRGNTEAFF.

The chain combines TRBV27 with TRBJ1-2, with TRBD1 matching over 9 bases. Trimming at V came to 4 bases and at J to 5 bases, leaving 8 bases not matched to a gene. This CDR3 has 15 amino acids. Germline lookup yields CDR1 MNHEY and CDR2 SMNVEV (reference sequence). The CDR3 loop is CASSSPGQGYYGYTF. CDR3 in DNA: TGTGCCAGCAGTTCTCCGGGACAGGGTTATTATGGCTACACCTTC.

This clone has just one count. The rearrangement joins TRBV6-5 to TRBJ1-4, with 7 bases lining up with TRBD1. J lost 8 bases, V lost 2 bases, and 5 bases had no gene match. CDR1 MNHEY and CDR2 SVGAGI come from the germline V gene. There are 14 residues in the CDR3. The CDR3: CASSYRGPREKLFF. DNA of the CDR3: TGTGCCAGCAGTTACAGGGGGCCGAGAGAAAAACTGTTTTTT.

The chain has TRBV19 and TRBJ2-1; TRBD2 agrees at 13 bases. The CDR3 length is 18 residues. Germline V gene data show CDR1 as LNHDA and CDR2 as SQIVND (reference sequence). The trim removed 6 bases at V and 4 bases at J, leaving 12 bases unmatched. The CDR3 DNA reads TGTGCCAGTAGAACAACTAGCGGGAGGGCCCTCGGGTACAATGAGCAGTTCTTC. Amino acid sequence: CASRTTSGRALGYNEQFF.

This chain joins TRBV16 and TRBJ2-7; 8 bases fit TRBD1. There are 15 residues in the CDR3. CDR1 is KGHSY, CDR2 FQNENV, per germline. The V gene end was trimmed by 6 bases and the J gene end by 2 bases; junction bases not matched to a gene: 9. The CDR3 DNA is TGTGCCAGCAGTCGGAGACAGGGGCTCGCCTACGAGCAGTACTTC. Protein sequence: CASSRRQGLAYEQYF.

V usage is TRBV27 and J usage is TRBJ2-7; a weak D match, TRBD1 (6 bases). CDR3 length equals 14 residues. Looked up from germline, CDR1 is MNHEY and CDR2 is SMNVEV (reference sequence). The V gene lost 3 bases and the J gene lost 5 bases, with 14 bases spanning the gap. CDR3 nucleotide sequence: TGTGCCAGCAGTTTCCGACAGGAGTCCCACGAGCAGTACTTC. Encoded protein: CASSFRQESHEQYF.

The V call is TRBV6-2 or TRBV6-3, the J call TRBJ1-5; tentative D call: TRBD1 (6 bases). The CDR3 is 14 residues long. V was shortened by 5 bases and J by 6 bases, with 14 bases between the two germline ends. The germline gives CDR1 MNHEY, CDR2 SVGEGT. Written as DNA, the CDR3 is TGTGCCAGCAGTCCAACAGGGAGGGGTCAGCCCCAGCATTTT. It yields the protein CASSPTGRGQPQHF.

This chain connects TRBV3-1 (or the pseudogene TRBV3-2) to TRBJ1-5, with 7 bases that match TRBD1. Germline assignment: CDR1 LGHDT and CDR2 YNNKEL (reference sequence). The trim removed 5 bases at V and 0 bases at J, leaving 4 bases unmatched. CDR3 size: 15 residues. The CDR3 spells CASSLTGDSNQPQHF. CDR3 sequence (DNA): TGTGCCAGCAGCTTAACAGGGGATAGCAATCAGCCCCAGCATTTT.

The J gene is TRBJ1-2, the V gene TRBV24-1, with D uncertain. The CDR3 has 13 residues. V dropped 2 bases and J dropped 5 bases, with 8 bases sitting between them. Germline-derived CDR1 and CDR2 are KGHDR and SFDVKD. The CDR3 DNA sequence: TGTGCCACCAGTGATTCGTGGGATTATGGCTACACCTTC. It yields the protein CATSDSWDYGYTF.

Points on this clone: At one end, the junction sequence differs from germline, possibly due to a read error. The V call is TRBV7-7, the J call TRBJ1-1; 7 positions agree with TRBD1. The CDR3 has 16 residues. Germline CDR1 reads SSHAT; CDR2 reads FNYEAQ (reference sequence). The CDR3 region has the DNA TGTGCTAGCAGCCCCACTTGGGGGACAGTGAACACTGAAGCTTTCTTT. This translates into CASSPTWGTVNTEAFF.

The chain recombines TRBV11-2 with TRBJ1-3; possibly TRBD1 for D (6 bases). Germline V lookup: CDR1 SGHAT, CDR2 FQNNGV. This CDR3 region has 13 residues. The germline V and J ends were trimmed by 4 bases and 3 bases, with 7 bases remaining between them. The DNA of the CDR3 is TGTGCCAGCAGCTGGGACATTGGAAACACCATATATTTT. Amino acid sequence: CASSWDIGNTIYF.

V is TRBV9 and J is TRBJ2-1; TRBD1 matches 10 bases. The V segment lost 4 bases and the J segment 4 bases; nucleotides outside the gene matches: 11. This CDR3 comprises 17 residues. Germline V gives CDR1 SGDLS, CDR2 YYNGEE. CDR3 region: CASSPMPGQGKYNEQFF. The CDR3 bases are TGTGCCAGCAGCCCCATGCCGGGACAGGGGAAATACAATGAGCAGTTCTTC.

V gene TRBV28 combines with J gene TRBJ1-2; D might be TRBD1 (5 bases). V was pared by 7 bases and J by 4 bases, with 16 bases between. Germline V CDR1 and CDR2: MDHEN, SYDVKM. This CDR3 is built from 14 residues. The CDR3 is CASIRPGGRYGYTF. Here the CDR3 DNA reads TGTGCCAGCATCCGCCCCGGGGGTCGCTATGGCTACACCTTC.

The chain links TRBV20-1 to TRBJ2-3; D remains ambiguous. Trimming took off 5 bases at V and 7 bases at J, with 7 bases between the two ends. Per germline, CDR1 DFQATT and CDR2 SNEGSKA (reference sequence). This CDR3 has 10 amino acids. CDR3 nucleotides: TGCAGTGCTCCACATAATACGCAGTATTTT. This translates into CSAPHNTQYF.

This chain links TRBV18 with TRBJ1-2; D unclear. V lost 3 bases and J 0 bases, leaving 17 bases between the germline ends. The CDR3 spans 17 residues. Germline loops: CDR1 KGHSH, CDR2 LQKENI. The CDR3 nucleotides are TGTGCCAGCTCACCTGTGGCGGAGCCTCCCTCTAACTATGGCTACACCTTC. It encodes CASSPVAEPPSNYGYTF. The full variable domain, rest sourced from reference TRBV18 and TRBJ1-2, is NAGVMQNPRHLVRRRGQEARLRCSPMKGHSHVYWYRQLPEEGLKFMVYLQKENIIDESGMPKERFSAEFPKEGPSILRIQQVVRGDSAAYFCASSPVAEPPSNYGYTFGSGTRLTVV.

The chain links TRBV7-8 to TRBJ2-6; the D is unclear. The CDR3 totals 15 residues. The ends were cut back, 5 bases at V and 4 bases at J, with 12 bases in the middle. From germline, CDR1 is SGHVS and CDR2 FQNEAQ. The CDR3 loop is CASSQALRGANVLTF. CDR3 coding DNA: TGTGCCAGCAGCCAGGCCCTCCGGGGGGCCAACGTCCTGACTTTC.

The chain is built from TRBV27 and TRBJ2-7; tentative D call: TRBD2 (5 bases). Germline V CDR1 and CDR2: MNHEY, SMNVEV (reference sequence). This CDR3 has 15 amino acids. V lost 5 bases and J lost 0, with 14 bases in between. CDR3 protein: CASSLGGGPSYEQYF. The CDR3 coding sequence is TGTGCCAGCAGTCTCGGTGGCGGGCCCTCCTACGAGCAGTACTTC.

This clone was seen just once. V gene TRBV6-5 combines with J gene TRBJ1-2; 7 nucleotides match TRBD1. The germline gives CDR1 MNHEY, CDR2 SVGAGI. The length of the CDR3 is 14 residues. With V trimmed by 2 bases and J by 7 bases, 7 bases remained unmatched. The CDR3 bases are TGTGCCAGCAGTTACACCGACAGGGATTCTGGCTACACCTTC. It codes for CASSYTDRDSGYTF.

This clone came up once. Distinct nucleotide sequences in the sample also encode this CDR3. The rearrangement links TRBV11-2 to TRBJ1-5; the D is unclear. The germline CDR1 and CDR2 sequences are SGHAT and FQNNGV. This CDR3 region has 13 residues. V gave up 0 bases and J gave up 4 bases, with 4 bases separating them. CDR3 in amino acids: CASSLDRNQPQHF. Written as DNA, the CDR3 is TGTGCCAGCAGCTTAGATAGGAATCAGCCCCAGCATTTT.

The chain combines TRBV9 with TRBJ2-1; D gene ambiguous. CDR1 and CDR2 from the germline V gene are SGDLS and YYNGEE. V was clipped by 3 bases and J by 2 bases, with 9 bases between them. This CDR3 contains 14 residues. The CDR3 nucleotides are TGTGCCAGCAGCGCGTCTGCCACCTACAATGAGCAGTTCTTC. Protein: CASSASATYNEQFF.

The V call is TRBV4-3, the J call TRBJ1-2; TRBD1 matches 8 bases. Germline V lookup: CDR1 LGHNA, CDR2 YSLEER. Trimming took 2 bases from V and 4 from J; bases not matched to a gene: 12. This CDR3 contains 17 residues. CDR3 nucleotides: TGCGCCAGCAGCCAACGGACAGGGACCGAGGGACTCTATGGCTACACCTTC. Its protein is CASSQRTGTEGLYGYTF.